Below are 28 T cell receptor beta chains sequenced from a single sample in a study of OX40 agonist ivuxolimab in advanced cancers. TCRdb's table, derived via immunoSEQ multiplex PCR, lists solely in-frame clones and lacks some. The profile covers roughly 30,000 clones, with roughly 76% appearing a single time and about 20% taken by the ten largest. The source material was CD4+ or CD8+ T cells sorted from blood, sampled in a trial of the OX40 agonist ivuxolimab. These receptors all come from an adult with an advanced solid tumor such as melanoma, head and neck, liver or kidney cancer.

The V call is TRBV6-6, the J call TRBJ2-1; 8 positions match TRBD1. Germline V CDR1 and CDR2: MNHNY, SVGAGI (reference sequence). Trimming removed 5 bases from V and 4 bases from J; junction bases left unmatched: 4. The length of the CDR3 is 14 residues. CDR3 DNA: TGTGCCAGCAGTCAACGGACAGGGTACAATGAGCAGTTCTTC. Translated: CASSQRTGYNEQFF.

The chain carries TRBV5-3 and TRBJ1-1; D not certain. Being an ORF, TRBV5-3 has a function that is uncertain. V lost 2 bases, J lost 4 bases, and 15 bases lay in between. CDR3 size: 15 residues. This chain's CDR3 is CARSFKQYVVTEAFF. The DNA for the CDR3 is TGTGCCAGAAGCTTTAAACAGTACGTCGTCACTGAAGCTTTCTTT.

V gene TRBV5-1 combines with J gene TRBJ2-6, with D hard to call. This CDR3 contains 15 residues. Trimming took off 4 bases at V and 0 bases at J, with 8 bases between the two ends. Germline CDR1 SGHRS, CDR2 YFSETQ. The CDR3 loop is CASSAPDSGANVLTF. CDR3 bases: TGCGCCAGCAGCGCTCCGGACTCTGGGGCCAACGTCCTGACTTTC. The full variable domain, rest sourced from reference TRBV5-1 and TRBJ2-6, is KAGVTQTPRYLIKTRGQQVTLSCSPISGHRSVSWYQQTPGQGLQFLFEYFSETQRNKGNFPGRFSGRQFSNSRSEMNVSTLELGDSALYLCASSAPDSGANVLTFGAGSRLTVL.

The rearrangement links TRBV14 to TRBJ2-1; TRBD2 matches at 9 bases. Unmatched junction bases numbered 10, after V lost 0 bases and J lost 7 bases. Germline V gene data show CDR1 as SGHDN and CDR2 as FVKESK. The CDR3 has 17 amino acids. CDR3 sequence (DNA): TGTGCCAGCAGCCAAGATCGGATAGCGGGAGTTATAAATGAGCAGTTCTTC. Protein product: CASSQDRIAGVINEQFF.

This clone has just one count. The gene calls are TRBV4-2 and TRBJ1-1, with D possibly being TRBD1 (6 bases). The CDR3 is made up of 17 amino acids. Germline CDR1 LGHNA, CDR2 YNFKEQ. V was cut by 3 bases and J by 1 base, with 18 bases left in between. The CDR3 reads CASSHTSSGVKNTEAFF. DNA of the CDR3: TGTGCCAGCAGCCACACATCGTCAGGGGTCAAGAACACTGAAGCTTTCTTT.

The rearrangement uses TRBV4-1 and TRBJ2-4; TRBD1 is a possible D gene (6 bases). From germline, CDR1 is MGHRA and CDR2 YSYEKL. Trimming left V 7 bases short and J 0 bases short, with 16 bases between. This CDR3 contains 16 residues. CDR3 nucleotides: TGCGCCAGCAATCGGGGACACATCGTAGCCAAAAACATTCAGTACTTC. Its translation is CASNRGHIVAKNIQYF.

This clone came up once. In DNA, the CDR3 is TGTGCCAGCAGCCCGGGAGGCGGGGGGGGAAAAGATACGCAGTATTTT. Translated: CASSPGGGGGKDTQYF. V usage is TRBV7-2 and J usage is TRBJ2-3; TRBD2 matches 9 bases. Per germline, CDR1 SGHTA and CDR2 FQGNSA. The J segment lost 5 bases and the V segment lost 5 bases, leaving 11 bases of the junction unmatched. This CDR3 comprises 16 residues.

This clone has just one count. V is TRBV7-2 and J is TRBJ2-7; D is undetermined. CDR3 length: 11 amino acids. In germline, CDR1 is SGHTA, CDR2 FQGNSA. V was shortened by 4 bases and J by 7 bases, with 8 bases between the two germline ends. As DNA, the CDR3 is TGTGCCAGCAGCTCCCCCGGGGAGCAGTACTTC. This gives the protein CASSSPGEQYF. Variable domain in full (rest from reference TRBV7-2 and TRBJ2-7): GAGVSQSPSNKVTEKGKDVELRCDPISGHTALYWYRQSLGQGLEFLIYFQGNSAPDKSGLPSDRFSAERTGGSVSTLTIQRTQQEDSAVYLCASSSPGEQYFGPGTRLTVT.

V usage is TRBV19 and J usage is TRBJ2-2; either TRBD1 or TRBD2 may fit D (6 bases each). With 7 bases removed from V and 2 bases from J, the gap between germline ends came to 20 bases. Germline V gene data show CDR1 as LNHDA and CDR2 as SQIVND (reference sequence). The CDR3 length is 17 residues. CDR3 region: CASTRRGDYINTGELFF. CDR3 nucleotides: TGTGCCAGTACCCGAAGGGGGGATTACATTAACACCGGGGAGCTGTTTTTT.

CDR3 in DNA: TGTGCCAGCAGCCCGGCGCGAGGAGGCAACTATGGCTACACCTTC. This sequence encodes CASSPARGGNYGYTF. The rearrangement links TRBV7-2 to TRBJ1-2; D uncertain. There are 15 residues in the CDR3. CDR1 SGHTA and CDR2 FQGNSA come from the germline V gene. The germline V and J ends were trimmed by 5 bases and 2 bases, with 15 bases remaining between them.

In DNA, the CDR3 is TGTGCCAGCAGTTTTTTGGAGGGGCGGGGGACCCAGTACTTC. It codes for CASSFLEGRGTQYF. The chain combines TRBV28 with TRBJ2-5; a possible D gene is TRBD2 (6 bases). V shed 3 bases and J shed 7 bases, with 15 bases lying between them. Germline V gene lookup returns CDR1 MDHEN and CDR2 SYDVKM. This CDR3 comprises 14 residues.

The rearrangement uses TRBV2 and TRBJ2-2, with D perhaps TRBD1 (6 bases). The CDR3 has 16 residues. The germline V gene encodes CDR1 SNHLY and CDR2 FYNNEI. The ends were cut back, 5 bases at V and 2 bases at J, with 15 bases in the middle. The CDR3 DNA follows: TGTGCCAGCAGTTCGCAGGGGTCAGGAAACACCGGGGAGCTGTTTTTT. Translation: CASSSQGSGNTGELFF.

The rearrangement joins TRBV2 to TRBJ1-5; D call uncertain. Trimming removed 1 base at V and 4 bases at J, with 5 bases between. The CDR3 sequence is 13 residues long. The V gene's germline CDR1 is SNHLY and CDR2 FYNNEI. The CDR3 DNA follows: TGTGCCAGCAGTGAAGAAATTAATCAGCCCCAGCATTTT. Protein product: CASSEEINQPQHF.

The chain recombines TRBV28 with TRBJ1-2; 10 nucleotides match TRBD1. The germline V gene has CDR1 MDHEN and CDR2 SYDVKM. Trimming took 5 bases from V and 4 from J; bases not matched to a gene: 13. The CDR3 contains 17 residues. CDR3 coding DNA: TGTGCCAGCAGTCCTCGGGACAGGGGATCGCGGGTCTATGGCTACACCTTC. This encodes CASSPRDRGSRVYGYTF.

The chain is built from TRBV30 and TRBJ2-5; the match to TRBD2 covers 8 bases. The V segment lost 0 bases and the J segment 4 bases; nucleotides outside the gene matches: 7. CDR1 and CDR2 (germline): GTSNPN, SVGIG (reference sequence). CDR3 length: 15 amino acids. The CDR3 spells CAWSVGREVLETQYF. CDR3 in DNA: TGTGCCTGGAGTGTTGGGCGGGAGGTCCTAGAGACCCAGTACTTC.

This clone was counted a single time. The rearrangement uses TRBV5-8 and TRBJ2-2, with D unresolved. CDR1 SGHTS and CDR2 YDEGEE come from the germline V gene. V was cut by 1 base and J by 2 bases, with 9 bases left in between. The CDR3 consists of 15 residues. The DNA for the CDR3 is TGTGCCAGCAGCTTGCAGAGACTCAACACCGGGGAGCTGTTTTTT. It is translated as CASSLQRLNTGELFF.

This clone was found once. The J gene is TRBJ2-3, the V gene TRBV5-1; D not resolved. The CDR3 length is 12 residues. Trimming stripped 0 bases from V and 6 bases from J, with 5 bases between. Germline CDR1 SGHRS, CDR2 YFSETQ. As DNA, the CDR3 is TGCGCCAGCAGCTTGGCCCGCGATACGCAGTATTTT. Its protein is CASSLARDTQYF. Full variable domain (remainder filled in from reference TRBV5-1 and TRBJ2-3): KAGVTQTPRYLIKTRGQQVTLSCSPISGHRSVSWYQQTPGQGLQFLFEYFSETQRNKGNFPGRFSGRQFSNSRSEMNVSTLELGDSALYLCASSLARDTQYFGPGTRLTVL.

This chain uses TRBV30 with TRBJ1-4; 9 bases match TRBD1. The CDR3 runs 14 residues. Germline V gives CDR1 GTSNPN, CDR2 SVGIG (reference sequence). J lost 5 bases, V lost 2 bases, and 3 bases had no gene match. This CDR3 reads CAWSSGTGNEKLFF. DNA for the CDR3: TGTGCCTGGAGTTCCGGGACAGGGAATGAAAAACTGTTTTTT.

The rearrangement uses TRBV4-1 and TRBJ2-1; 7 bases line up with TRBD2. The length of the CDR3 is 21 residues. Germline assignment: CDR1 MGHRA and CDR2 YSYEKL. V was pared by 0 bases and J by 0 bases, with 17 bases of the junction left unmatched. In DNA, the CDR3 is TGCGCCAGCAGCCAAGAGGAGACTAGCTCCTTCAATCCAAGCTCCTACAATGAGCAGTTCTTC. Translating it yields CASSQEETSSFNPSSYNEQFF.

This clone turned up a few times. This sequence joins TRBV2 and TRBJ1-2; 7 positions agree with TRBD1. CDR3 length: 14 amino acids. Germline V lookup: CDR1 SNHLY, CDR2 FYNNEI. Losses at the gene ends were 8 bases for V and 6 bases for J; bases not matched to a gene: 12. In DNA, the CDR3 is TGTGCCAGCGTACGGACAGGTAAAGAAGATGGCTACACCTTC. Its protein is CASVRTGKEDGYTF.

The CDR3 nucleotides read TGTGCCAGCAGCTTATCGCGGACTGCCAACAATGAGCAGTTCTTC. It specifies CASSLSRTANNEQFF. The chain joins TRBV7-3 to TRBJ2-1, with a weak D call TRBD2 (5 bases). The CDR3 loop spans 15 amino acids. Germline V gives CDR1 SGHTA, CDR2 FQGTGA. Trimming pared 2 bases from V and 5 bases from J, leaving 13 bases between. The variable domain in full, with the rest retrieved from reference TRBV7-3 and TRBJ2-1, is GAGVSQTPSNKVTEKGKYVELRCDPISGHTALYWYRQSLGQGPEFLIYFQGTGAADDSGLPNDRFFAVRPEGSVSTLKIQRTERGDSAVYLCASSLSRTANNEQFFGPGTRLTVL.

The rearrangement links TRBV28 to TRBJ1-2; D gene uncertain. The V gene's germline CDR1 is MDHEN and CDR2 SYDVKM. The CDR3 length is 13 residues. The ends were cut back, 7 bases at V and 1 base at J, with 10 bases in the middle. The CDR3 bases are TGTGCCAGCAAAACGACGGGTAACTATGGCTACACCTTC. This codes for CASKTTGNYGYTF.

The V and J genes are TRBV7-6 and TRBJ1-5, with TRBD1 matching 8 bases. The CDR3 extends over 13 amino acids. J was trimmed by 8 bases and V by 10 bases; bases with no gene match: 10. CDR1 is SGHVS, CDR2 FNYEAQ, per germline. For the CDR3, the DNA is TGTGCCAACAGGACAGGGCTTTGGGAGCCCCAGCATTTT. This gives the protein CANRTGLWEPQHF.

The gene calls are TRBV6-5 and TRBJ1-1; the match to TRBD1 covers 8 bases. The CDR3 is 15 residues long. J gave up 0 bases and V 7 bases, and 7 bases lay outside the gene matches. Germline V gene data show CDR1 as MNHEY and CDR2 as SVGAGI. The CDR3 spells CASKTGGGLNTEAFF. The CDR3 DNA sequence: TGTGCCAGCAAAACAGGGGGAGGGTTGAACACTGAAGCTTTCTTT.

The genes are TRBV28 and TRBJ2-5; 11 bases fit TRBD1. Per germline, CDR1 MDHEN and CDR2 SYDVKM. Trimming removed 5 bases from V and 6 bases from J; junction bases left unmatched: 11. This CDR3 spans 16 amino acids. The CDR3: CASSPRPGTGGQTQYF. The CDR3 coding sequence is TGTGCCAGCAGTCCAAGACCCGGGACAGGGGGGCAGACCCAGTACTTC.

The chain employs TRBV6-5 and TRBJ2-1; TRBD2 matches 7 bases. The germline CDR1 and CDR2 sequences are MNHEY and SVGAGI. With V trimmed by 8 bases and J by 4 bases, 5 bases remained unmatched. This CDR3 is built from 13 residues. Here the CDR3 reads CASSKREYNEQFF. For the CDR3, the DNA is TGTGCCAGCTCTAAGCGGGAATACAATGAGCAGTTCTTC.

This clone was recorded a few times. V gene TRBV19 combines with J gene TRBJ1-1; D is uncertain. Germline CDR1 and CDR2: LNHDA and SQIVND (reference sequence). The V and J ends lost 6 bases and 9 bases respectively, with 17 bases between them. This CDR3 contains 13 residues. The CDR3 loop is CASRTGIHSKAFF. The CDR3 region has the DNA TGTGCCAGTAGAACCGGGATCCATTCGAAAGCTTTCTTT.

The chain joins TRBV30 to TRBJ2-7, with D possibly matching TRBD2 (5 bases). CDR1 GTSNPN and CDR2 SVGIG come from the germline V gene (reference sequence). The V and J ends lost 6 bases and 6 bases respectively, with 21 bases between them. The CDR3 is 14 residues long. CDR3 nucleotides: TGTGCCTGCCCCATCTTATGGCGGGTCTGCGAGCAGTACTTC. The encoded protein is CACPILWRVCEQYF.